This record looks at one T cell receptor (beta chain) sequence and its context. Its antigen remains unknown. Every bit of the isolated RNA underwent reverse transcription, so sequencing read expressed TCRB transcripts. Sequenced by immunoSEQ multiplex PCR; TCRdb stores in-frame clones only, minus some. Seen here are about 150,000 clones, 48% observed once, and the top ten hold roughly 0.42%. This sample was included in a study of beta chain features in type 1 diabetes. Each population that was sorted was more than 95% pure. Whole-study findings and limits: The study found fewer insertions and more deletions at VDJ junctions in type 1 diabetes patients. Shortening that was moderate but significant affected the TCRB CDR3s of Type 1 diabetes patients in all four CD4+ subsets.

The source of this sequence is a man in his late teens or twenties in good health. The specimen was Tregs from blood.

The CDR3 DNA is TGTGCCAGCAGCTTAGCTATGGGGGGACTAGCGGGATTGTATGGTGAGCAGTTCTTC. Translating gives CASSLAMGGLAGLYGEQFF. The genes are TRBV7-6 and TRBJ2-1; 13 bases agree with TRBD2. Germline loops: CDR1 SGHVS, CDR2 FNYEAQ. The CDR3 contains 19 residues. V was clipped by 0 bases and J by 9 bases; unmatched bases: 14.